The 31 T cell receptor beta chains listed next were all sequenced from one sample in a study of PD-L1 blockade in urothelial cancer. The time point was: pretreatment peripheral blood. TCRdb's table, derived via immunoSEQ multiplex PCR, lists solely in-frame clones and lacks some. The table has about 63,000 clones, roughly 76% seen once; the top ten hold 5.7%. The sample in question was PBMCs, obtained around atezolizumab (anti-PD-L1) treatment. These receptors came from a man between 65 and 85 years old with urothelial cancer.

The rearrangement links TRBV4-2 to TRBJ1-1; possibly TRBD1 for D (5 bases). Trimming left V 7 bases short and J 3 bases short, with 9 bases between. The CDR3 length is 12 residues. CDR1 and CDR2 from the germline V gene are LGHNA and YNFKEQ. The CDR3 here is CASKGRDTEAFF. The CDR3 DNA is TGTGCCAGCAAGGGGAGGGACACTGAAGCTTTCTTT.

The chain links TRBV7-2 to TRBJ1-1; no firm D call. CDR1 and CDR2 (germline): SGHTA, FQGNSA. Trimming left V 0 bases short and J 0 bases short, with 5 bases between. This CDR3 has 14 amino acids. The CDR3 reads CASSLALLNTEAFF. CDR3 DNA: TGTGCCAGCAGCTTAGCCCTTCTGAACACTGAAGCTTTCTTT. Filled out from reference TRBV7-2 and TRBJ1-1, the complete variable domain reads GAGVSQSPSNKVTEKGKDVELRCDPISGHTALYWYRQSLGQGLEFLIYFQGNSAPDKSGLPSDRFSAERTGGSVSTLTIQRTQQEDSAVYLCASSLALLNTEAFFGQGTRLTVV.

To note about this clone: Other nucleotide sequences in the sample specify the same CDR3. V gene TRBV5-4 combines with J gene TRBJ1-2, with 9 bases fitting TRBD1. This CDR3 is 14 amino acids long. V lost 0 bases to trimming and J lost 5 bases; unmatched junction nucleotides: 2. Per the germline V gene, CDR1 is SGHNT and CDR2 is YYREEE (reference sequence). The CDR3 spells CASSLGQGDYGYTF. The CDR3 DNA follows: TGTGCCAGCAGCTTGGGACAGGGGGATTATGGCTACACCTTC. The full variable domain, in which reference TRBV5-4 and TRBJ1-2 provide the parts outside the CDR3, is ETGVTQSPTHLIKTRGQQVTLRCSSQSGHNTVSWYQQALGQGPQFIFQYYREEENGRGNFPPRFSGLQFPNYSSELNVNALELDDSALYLCASSLGQGDYGYTFGSGTRLTVV.

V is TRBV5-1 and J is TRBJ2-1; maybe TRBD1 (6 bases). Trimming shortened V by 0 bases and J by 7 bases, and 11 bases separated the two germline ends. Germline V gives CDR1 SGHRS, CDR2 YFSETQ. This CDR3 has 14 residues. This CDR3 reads CASSLGQVENEQFF. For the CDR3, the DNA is TGCGCCAGCAGCTTGGGACAGGTGGAGAATGAGCAGTTCTTC.

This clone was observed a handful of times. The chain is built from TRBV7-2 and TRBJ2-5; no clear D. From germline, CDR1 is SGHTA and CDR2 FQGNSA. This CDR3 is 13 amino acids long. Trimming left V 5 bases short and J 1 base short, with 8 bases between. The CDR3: CASSPGPQETQYF. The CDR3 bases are TGTGCCAGCAGCCCCGGTCCCCAAGAGACCCAGTACTTC.

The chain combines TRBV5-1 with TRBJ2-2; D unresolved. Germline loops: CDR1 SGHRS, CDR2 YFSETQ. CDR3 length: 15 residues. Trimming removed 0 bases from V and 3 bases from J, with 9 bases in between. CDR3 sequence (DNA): TGCGCCAGCAGCTTGGAACCTCAGGACACCGGGGAGCTGTTTTTT. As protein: CASSLEPQDTGELFF. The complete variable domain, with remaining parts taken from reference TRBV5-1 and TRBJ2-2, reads KAGVTQTPRYLIKTRGQQVTLSCSPISGHRSVSWYQQTPGQGLQFLFEYFSETQRNKGNFPGRFSGRQFSNSRSEMNVSTLELGDSALYLCASSLEPQDTGELFFGEGSRLTVL.

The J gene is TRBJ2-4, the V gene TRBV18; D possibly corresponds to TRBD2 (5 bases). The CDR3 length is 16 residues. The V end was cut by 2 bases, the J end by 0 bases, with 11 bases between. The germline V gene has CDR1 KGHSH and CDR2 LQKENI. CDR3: CASSPSSAEAKNIQYF. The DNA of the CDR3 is TGTGCCAGCTCACCATCCTCAGCGGAAGCCAAAAACATTCAGTACTTC.

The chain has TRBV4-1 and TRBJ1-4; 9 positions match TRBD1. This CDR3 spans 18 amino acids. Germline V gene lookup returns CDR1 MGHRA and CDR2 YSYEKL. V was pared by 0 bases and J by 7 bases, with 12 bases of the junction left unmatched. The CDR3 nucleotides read TGCGCCAGCAGCCAAGAGGTTGCACAGGGGGCGTTCAGTGAAAAACTGTTTTTT. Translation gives CASSQEVAQGAFSEKLFF.

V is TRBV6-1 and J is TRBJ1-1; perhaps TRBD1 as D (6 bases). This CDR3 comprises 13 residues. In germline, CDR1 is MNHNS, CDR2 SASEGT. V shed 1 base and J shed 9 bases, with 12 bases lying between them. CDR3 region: CASSEVRGTQAFF. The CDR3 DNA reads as TGTGCCAGCAGTGAAGTTAGGGGGACACAAGCTTTCTTT.

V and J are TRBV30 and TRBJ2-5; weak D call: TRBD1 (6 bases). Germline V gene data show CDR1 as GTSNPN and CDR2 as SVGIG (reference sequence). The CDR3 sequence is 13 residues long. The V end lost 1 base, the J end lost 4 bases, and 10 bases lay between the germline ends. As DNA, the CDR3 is TGTGCCTGGAGTGGGGGGCGCGGAGAGACCCAGTACTTC. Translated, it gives CAWSGGRGETQYF.

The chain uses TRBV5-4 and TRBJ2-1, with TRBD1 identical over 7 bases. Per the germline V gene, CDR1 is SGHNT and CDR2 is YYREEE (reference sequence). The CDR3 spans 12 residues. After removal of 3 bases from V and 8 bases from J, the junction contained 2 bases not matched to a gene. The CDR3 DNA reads TGTGCCAGCAGCTACGACAGGGATGAGCAGTTCTTC. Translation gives CASSYDRDEQFF.

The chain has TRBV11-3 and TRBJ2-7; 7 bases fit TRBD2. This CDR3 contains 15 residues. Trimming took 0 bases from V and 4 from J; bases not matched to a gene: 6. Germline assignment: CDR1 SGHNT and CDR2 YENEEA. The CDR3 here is CASSLDYGGGYEQYF. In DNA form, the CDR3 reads TGTGCCAGCAGCTTAGACTACGGGGGAGGGTACGAGCAGTACTTC.

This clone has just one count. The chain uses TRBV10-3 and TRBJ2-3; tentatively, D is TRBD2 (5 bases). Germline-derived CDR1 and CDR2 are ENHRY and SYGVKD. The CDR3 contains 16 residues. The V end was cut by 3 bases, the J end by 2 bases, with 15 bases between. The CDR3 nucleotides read TGTGCCATCAGTGACGGAGGTAGCGAGGTCACAGATACGCAGTATTTT. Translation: CAISDGGSEVTDTQYF.

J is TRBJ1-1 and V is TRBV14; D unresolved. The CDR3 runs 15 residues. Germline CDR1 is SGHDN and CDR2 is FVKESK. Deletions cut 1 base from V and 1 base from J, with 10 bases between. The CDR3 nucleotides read TGTGCCAGCAGCCAAGTCTCAGGTTGGAACACTGAAGCTTTCTTT. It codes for CASSQVSGWNTEAFF. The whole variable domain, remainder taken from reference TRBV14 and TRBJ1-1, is EAGVTQFPSHSVIEKGQTVTLRCDPISGHDNLYWYRRVMGKEIKFLLHFVKESKQDESGMPNNRFLAERTGGTYSTLKVQPAELEDSGVYFCASSQVSGWNTEAFFGQGTRLTVV.

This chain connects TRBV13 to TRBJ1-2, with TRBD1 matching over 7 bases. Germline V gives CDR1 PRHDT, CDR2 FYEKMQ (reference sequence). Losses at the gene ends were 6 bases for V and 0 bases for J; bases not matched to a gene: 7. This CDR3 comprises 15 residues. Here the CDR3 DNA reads TGTGCCAGCAGGCAATCAGGGGGGTCTAACTATGGCTACACCTTC. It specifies CASRQSGGSNYGYTF.

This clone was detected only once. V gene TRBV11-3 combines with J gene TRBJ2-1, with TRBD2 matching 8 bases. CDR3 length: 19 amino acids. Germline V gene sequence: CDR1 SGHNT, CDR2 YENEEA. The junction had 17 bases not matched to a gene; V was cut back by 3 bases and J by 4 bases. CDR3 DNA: TGTGCCAGCAGCTTGTTCGGGGGCAGGAGGGCTAGCGGGTACAATGAGCAGTTCTTC. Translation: CASSLFGGRRASGYNEQFF.

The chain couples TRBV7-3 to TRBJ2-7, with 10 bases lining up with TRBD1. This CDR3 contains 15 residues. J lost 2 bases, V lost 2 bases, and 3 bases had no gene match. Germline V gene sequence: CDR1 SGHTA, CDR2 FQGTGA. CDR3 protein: CASSLSGQGAYEQYF. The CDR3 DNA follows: TGTGCCAGCAGCTTATCCGGACAGGGGGCCTACGAGCAGTACTTC.

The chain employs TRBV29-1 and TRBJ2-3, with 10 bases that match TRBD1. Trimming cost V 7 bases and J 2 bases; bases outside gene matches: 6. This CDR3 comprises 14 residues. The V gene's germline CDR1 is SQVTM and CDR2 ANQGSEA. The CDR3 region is CSAKGQGDTDTQYF. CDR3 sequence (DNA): TGCAGCGCAAAAGGACAGGGGGACACAGATACGCAGTATTTT.

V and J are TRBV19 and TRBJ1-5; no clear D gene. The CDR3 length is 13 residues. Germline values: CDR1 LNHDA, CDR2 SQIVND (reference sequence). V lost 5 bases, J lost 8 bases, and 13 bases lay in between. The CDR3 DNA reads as TGTGCCAGTAGTTCCGCCCCCCCGGAGCCCCAGCATTTT. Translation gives CASSSAPPEPQHF.

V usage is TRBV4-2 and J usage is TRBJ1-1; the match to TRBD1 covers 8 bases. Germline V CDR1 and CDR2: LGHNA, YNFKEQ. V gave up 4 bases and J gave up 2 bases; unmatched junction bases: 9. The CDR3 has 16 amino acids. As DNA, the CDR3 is TGTGCCAGCAGCCTCACCGACAGGGGCCCCAACACTGAAGCTTTCTTT. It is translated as CASSLTDRGPNTEAFF.

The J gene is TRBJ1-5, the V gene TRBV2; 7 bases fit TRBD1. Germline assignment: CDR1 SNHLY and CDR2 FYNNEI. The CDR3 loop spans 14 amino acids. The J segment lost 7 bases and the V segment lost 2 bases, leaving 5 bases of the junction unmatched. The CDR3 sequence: CASSELGGIQPQHF. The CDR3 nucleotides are TGTGCCAGCAGTGAACTAGGGGGCATCCAGCCCCAGCATTTT.

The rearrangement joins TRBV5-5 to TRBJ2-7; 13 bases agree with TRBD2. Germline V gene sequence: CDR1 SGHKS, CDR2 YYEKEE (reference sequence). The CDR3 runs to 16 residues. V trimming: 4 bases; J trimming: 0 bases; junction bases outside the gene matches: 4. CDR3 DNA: TGTGCCAGCAGCATACTAGCGGGAGGGAGCTCCTACGAGCAGTACTTC. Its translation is CASSILAGGSSYEQYF.

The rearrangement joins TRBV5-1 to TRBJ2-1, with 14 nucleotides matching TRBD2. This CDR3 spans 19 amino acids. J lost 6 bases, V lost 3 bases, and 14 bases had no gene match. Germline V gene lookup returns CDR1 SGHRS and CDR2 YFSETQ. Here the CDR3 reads CASSSYRSGLAGESNEQFF. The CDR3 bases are TGCGCCAGCAGCTCCTATAGATCGGGACTAGCGGGAGAATCCAATGAGCAGTTCTTC.

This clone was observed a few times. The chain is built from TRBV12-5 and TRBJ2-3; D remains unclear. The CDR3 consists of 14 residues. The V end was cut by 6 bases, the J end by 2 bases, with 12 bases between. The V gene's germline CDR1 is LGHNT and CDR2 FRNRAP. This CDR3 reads CASGQSGYTDTQYF. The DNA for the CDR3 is TGTGCTAGTGGCCAGTCCGGGTACACAGATACGCAGTATTTT.

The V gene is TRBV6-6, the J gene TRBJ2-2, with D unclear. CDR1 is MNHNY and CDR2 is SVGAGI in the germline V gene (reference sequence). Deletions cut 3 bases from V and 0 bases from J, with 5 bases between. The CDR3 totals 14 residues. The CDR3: CASSYPSNTGELFF. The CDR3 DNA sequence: TGTGCCAGCAGTTATCCTTCGAACACCGGGGAGCTGTTTTTT.

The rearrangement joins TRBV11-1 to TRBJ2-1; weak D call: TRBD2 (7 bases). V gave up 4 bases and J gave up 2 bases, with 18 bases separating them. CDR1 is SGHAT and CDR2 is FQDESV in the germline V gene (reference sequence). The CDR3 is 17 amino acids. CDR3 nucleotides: TGTGCCAGCAGCTCCGTAATTGGAGGGGGGGCCTACAATGAGCAGTTCTTC. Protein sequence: CASSSVIGGGAYNEQFF.

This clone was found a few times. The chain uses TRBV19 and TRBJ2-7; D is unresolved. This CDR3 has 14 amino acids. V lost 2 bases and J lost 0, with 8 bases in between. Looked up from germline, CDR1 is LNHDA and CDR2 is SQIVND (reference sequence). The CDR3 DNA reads TGTGCCAGTAGTATACAGGATAGCTCCTACGAGCAGTACTTC. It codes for CASSIQDSSYEQYF.

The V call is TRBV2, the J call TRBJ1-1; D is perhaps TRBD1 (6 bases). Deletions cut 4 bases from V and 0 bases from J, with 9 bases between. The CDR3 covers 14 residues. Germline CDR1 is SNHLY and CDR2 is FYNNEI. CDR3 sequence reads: CASSAQGLNTEAFF. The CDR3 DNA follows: TGTGCCAGCAGTGCGCAGGGGCTGAACACTGAAGCTTTCTTT.

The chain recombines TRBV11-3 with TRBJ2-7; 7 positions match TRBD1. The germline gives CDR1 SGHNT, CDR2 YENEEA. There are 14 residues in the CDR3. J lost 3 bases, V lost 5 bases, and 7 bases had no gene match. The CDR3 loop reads CASSPQTGSYEQYF. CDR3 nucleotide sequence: TGTGCCAGCAGCCCTCAGACAGGGAGCTACGAGCAGTACTTC.

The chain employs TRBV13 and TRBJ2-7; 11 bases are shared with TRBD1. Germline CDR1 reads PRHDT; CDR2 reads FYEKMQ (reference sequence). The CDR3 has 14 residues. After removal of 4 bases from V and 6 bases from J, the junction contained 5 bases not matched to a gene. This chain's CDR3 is CASSYRDRGSEQYF. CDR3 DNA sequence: TGTGCCAGCAGCTACCGGGACAGGGGGAGCGAGCAGTACTTC.

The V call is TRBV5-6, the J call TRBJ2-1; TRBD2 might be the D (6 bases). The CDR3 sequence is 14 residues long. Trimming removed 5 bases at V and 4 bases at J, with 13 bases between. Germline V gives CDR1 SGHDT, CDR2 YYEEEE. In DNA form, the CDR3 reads TGTGCCAGCAGGGGACTTAGCCCTTACAATGAGCAGTTCTTC. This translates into CASRGLSPYNEQFF.